This T cell receptor (beta chain) derives from a study of T cell responses to AZD1222 COVID-19 vaccine. There are 14 residues in the CDR3. V dropped 5 bases and J dropped 2 bases, with 11 bases sitting between them. The germline V gene has CDR1 WNHNN and CDR2 SYGVQD (reference sequence). Sequencing used immunoSEQ multiplex PCR; TCRdb keeps in-frame clones, though not all of them. Here the sample spans 98,000 or so clones, around 89% being singletons. The sample holds one count of this clone. J is TRBJ2-3 and V is TRBV10-1; D is unclear. The sequenced sample was peripheral blood, obtained on day 0 of AZD1222 vaccination. This clonotype was sampled from an adult in good health. This CDR3 is CASSLATHTDTQYF. The CDR3 nucleotides are TGCGCCAGCAGTTTGGCTACCCACACAGATACGCAGTATTTT.